This TCR beta chain was retrieved from a study of cytomegalovirus exposure and HLA in healthy donors. This CDR3 has 14 amino acids. The V segment lost 3 bases and the J segment 9 bases; nucleotides outside the gene matches: 8. Germline values: CDR1 SGDLS, CDR2 YYNGEE. The primer mix had 60 Vbeta and 13 Jbeta primers. Generated by immunoSEQ multiplex PCR, the TCRdb table keeps only in-frame clones and is missing some. In the table there are fewer than 200,000 clones, around 80% of which are singletons. The chain couples TRBV9 to TRBJ2-1; 8 nucleotides align to TRBD1. The clonotype originates from a man aged 30 to 45 in good health and CMV-seronegative. The specimen was PBMCs. The CDR3 sequence is CASSGQGFGGEQFF. Here the CDR3 DNA reads TGTGCCAGCAGCGGACAGGGGTTCGGTGGTGAGCAGTTCTTC.